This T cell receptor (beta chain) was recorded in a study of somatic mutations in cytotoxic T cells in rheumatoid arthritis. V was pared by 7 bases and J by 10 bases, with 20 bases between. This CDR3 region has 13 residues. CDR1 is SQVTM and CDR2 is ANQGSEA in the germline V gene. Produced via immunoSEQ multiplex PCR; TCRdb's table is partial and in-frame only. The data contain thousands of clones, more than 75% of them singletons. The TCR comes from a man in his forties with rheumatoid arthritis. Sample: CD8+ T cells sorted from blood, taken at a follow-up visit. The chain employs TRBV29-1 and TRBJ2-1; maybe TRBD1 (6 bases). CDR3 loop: CSATPVQGWEQFF. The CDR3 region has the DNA TGCAGCGCTACGCCCGTACAGGGTTGGGAGCAGTTCTTC.